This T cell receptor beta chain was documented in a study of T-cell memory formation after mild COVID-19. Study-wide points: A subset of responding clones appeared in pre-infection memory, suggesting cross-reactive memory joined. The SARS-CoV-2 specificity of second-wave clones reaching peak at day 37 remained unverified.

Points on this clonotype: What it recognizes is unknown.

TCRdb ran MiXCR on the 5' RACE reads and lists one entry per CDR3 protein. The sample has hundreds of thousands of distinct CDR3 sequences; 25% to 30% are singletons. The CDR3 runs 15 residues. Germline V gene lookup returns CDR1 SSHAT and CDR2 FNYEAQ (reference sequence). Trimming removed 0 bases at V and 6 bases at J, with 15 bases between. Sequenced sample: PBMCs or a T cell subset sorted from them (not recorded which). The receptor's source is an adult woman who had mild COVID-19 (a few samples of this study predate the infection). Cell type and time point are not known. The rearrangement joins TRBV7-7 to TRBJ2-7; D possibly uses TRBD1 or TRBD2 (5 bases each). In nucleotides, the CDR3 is TGTGCCAGCAGCTTAGCCCTCGGGGCCACAGCCGAGCAGTACTTC. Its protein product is CASSLALGATAEQYF.